This T cell receptor beta chain was observed in a study of blood T cell repertoires in COVID-19 (dated by TCRdb to about 2020). In terms of the full investigation: The collaborator samples originated in the United States, Italy and Spain and spanned the acute and convalescent phases of COVID-19. Deeply sampled blood TCRbeta repertoires from subjects exposed to, actively infected with, or recovered from COVID-19 were included in the dataset. A freely available public database, intended as a resource for researchers studying the immune response to SARS-CoV-2, is where the repertoires were released. Samples were obtained from the ongoing ImmuneRACE study (first 160 participants) and from over a thousand subjects provided by 6 global collaborators. A de-identified subject ID, COVID-19 status, age in years and sex were almost always included in the sample metadata. The material from the prospective study consisted of cDNA or gDNA derived from T cells, B-cell-depleted T cells, or PBMCs. Where available, HLA class I and class II types were obtained from metadata supplied by the sample provider rather than from assay-based typing. Broad study findings and their caveats: The quantity of clinical and demographic metadata differed by source and by participant and was supplied without curation.

Enrolling through a virtual design, the prospective study's participants ranged in age from roughly 18 to 95 years and lived across more than 20 United States geographic areas. Cohort assignment in the prospective study relied on participant-reported clinical history from a screening survey and a study questionnaire. ImmuneRACE Cohort 3 recovered participants were defined by two consecutive negative NP/OP PCR tests, healthcare professional clearance, or symptom resolution. Each participant in the prospective study had whole blood, serum and a nasopharyngeal or oropharyngeal swab collected by mobile phlebotomists. Participants in the prospective study had the option to provide additional blood draws and questionnaires over a roughly two-month period. Before DNA extraction, blood samples from the prospective study were shipped at room temperature or frozen. Counted from cysteine to phenylalanine, this CDR3 has 17 amino acids. Here the CDR3 DNA is all that survives: 51 bases in frame from base 1. CDR1 and CDR2, looked up from the germline V gene (reference sequence), are LGHDT and YNNKEL. Trimmed from V: 4 bases; trimmed from J: 7 bases; junction bases lacking a gene match: 12.

As concerns this clone: The specificity of this receptor is unknown. No per-base quality is available; no much larger clone lies one base away.

TCRbeta CDR3 regions were amplified from genomic DNA using the immunoSEQ Assay, a bias-controlled multiplex PCR. Regarding the original processing steps: Within the assay, amplification of reference gene primers was used to estimate how many nucleated cells each sample contained. Sequence reads were collapsed and filtered to measure the absolute abundance of every unique TCRbeta CDR3 rearrangement. For each sample, productive Simpson clonality was calculated as the square root of Simpson's diversity index over productive rearrangements. Sourced from immuneACCESS, this table was stored by TCRdb with only in-frame sequences that have V and J called. A share of the clones is absent; for the studies checked, an unresolved V gene accounts for under half, and the remainder has no known explanation. That table is the source of V, J and clone size, and D and trimming were worked out from the DNA. The sample has a few hundred thousand clones on record, around 90% of them singletons. The ten largest clones take up approximately 6% of the sample.

The receptor comes from a woman aged 40 to 50 who had recovered from COVID-19. The specimen was PBMCs or T cells enriched from blood (not recorded which). This receptor chain uses TRBV3-1 (or the pseudogene TRBV3-2) and TRBJ2-1; TRBD2 fits 11 bases in the junction. The DNA sequence is TGTGCCAGCAGCCCTCAATCACTAGCGGGAGTTGGTAATGAGCAGTTCTTC. Translated, it gives CASSPQSLAGVGNEQFF.